This T cell receptor beta chain was captured in a study of T cell responses to AZD1222 COVID-19 vaccine. Notes on the study in general: Elevations in Spike-specific TCR breadth and depth followed administration of two AZD1222 doses. White British donors predominated, females outnumbered males, and clonal diversity was possibly underestimated. Repertoires were obtained only post-peak T cell response.

This CDR3 comprises 14 residues. CDR1 and CDR2 from the germline V gene are SGHKS and YYEKEE (reference sequence). The V and J ends lost 0 bases and 7 bases respectively, with 14 bases between them. Researchers grouped second doses given at about 4 or about 12 weeks into one pool. This table comes from immunoSEQ multiplex PCR, and its TCRdb copy is limited to in-frame clones, with some not included. The sample shows 150,000 to 200,000 clones, 92% of them seen only once. A note on this clone: The antigen remains unidentified.

Material: peripheral blood, obtained 28 days after the second AZD1222 dose. This chain joins TRBV5-5 and TRBJ2-7; the D is unclear. The TCR was taken from an adult who received the AZD1222 COVID-19 vaccine. CDR3 sequence reads: CASSLVWGLREQYF. CDR3 coding DNA: TGTGCCAGCAGCTTGGTTTGGGGTCTAAGAGAGCAGTACTTC.